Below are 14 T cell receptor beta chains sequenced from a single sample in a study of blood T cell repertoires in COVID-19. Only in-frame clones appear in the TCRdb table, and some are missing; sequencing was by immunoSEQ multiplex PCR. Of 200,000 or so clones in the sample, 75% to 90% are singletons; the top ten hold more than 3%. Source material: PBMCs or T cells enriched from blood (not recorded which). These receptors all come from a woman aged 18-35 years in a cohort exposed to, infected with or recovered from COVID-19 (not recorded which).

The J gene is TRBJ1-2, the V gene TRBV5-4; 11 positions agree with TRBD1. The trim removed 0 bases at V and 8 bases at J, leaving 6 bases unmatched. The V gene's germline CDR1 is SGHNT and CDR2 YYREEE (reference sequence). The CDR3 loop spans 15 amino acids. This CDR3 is CASSLAGTGGGGYTF. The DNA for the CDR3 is TGTGCCAGCAGCTTGGCCGGGACAGGGGGTGGGGGCTACACCTTC.

The DNA for the CDR3 is TGTGCCAGCGGGGGGGCGGGAGAGACCCAGTACTTC. Protein product: CASGGAGETQYF. V usage is TRBV5-8 and J usage is TRBJ2-5; D might be TRBD2 (7 bases). V was pared by 7 bases and J by 4 bases, with 11 bases between. Germline V gene sequence: CDR1 SGHTS, CDR2 YDEGEE. The CDR3 is 12 residues long.

The CDR3 sequence is CASSLGGLGAVRSDTQYF. CDR3 in DNA: TGTGCCAGCAGCTTAGGCGGTCTAGGGGCGGTTCGGTCAGATACGCAGTATTTT. This chain connects TRBV7-8 to TRBJ2-3, with a possible D match to TRBD1 (5 bases). There are 18 residues in the CDR3. CDR1 SGHVS and CDR2 FQNEAQ come from the germline V gene. Between the trimmed V and J ends, which lost 1 base and 4 bases, there was a span of 21 bases.

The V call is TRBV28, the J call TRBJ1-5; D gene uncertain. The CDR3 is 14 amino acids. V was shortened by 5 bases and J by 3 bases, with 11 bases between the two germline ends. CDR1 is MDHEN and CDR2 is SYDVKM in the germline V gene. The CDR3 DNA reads TGTGCCAGCAGTGACCCGGGAACCAATCAGCCCCAGCATTTT. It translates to CASSDPGTNQPQHF.

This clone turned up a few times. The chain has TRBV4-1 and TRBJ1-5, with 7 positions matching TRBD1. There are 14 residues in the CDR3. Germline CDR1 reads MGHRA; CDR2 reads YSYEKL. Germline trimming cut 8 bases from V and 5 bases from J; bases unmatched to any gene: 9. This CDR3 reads CASAPRDRDQPQHF. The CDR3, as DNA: TGCGCCAGCGCACCTCGGGACAGAGATCAGCCCCAGCATTTT.

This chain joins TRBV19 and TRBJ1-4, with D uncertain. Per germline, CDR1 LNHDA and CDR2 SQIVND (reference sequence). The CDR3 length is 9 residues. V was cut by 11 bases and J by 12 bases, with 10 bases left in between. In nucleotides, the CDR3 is TGTGCCGGTTTTACAGAACTGTTTTTT. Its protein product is CAGFTELFF. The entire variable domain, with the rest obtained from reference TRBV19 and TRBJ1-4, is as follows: DGGITQSPKYLFRKEGQNVTLSCEQNLNHDAMYWYRQDPGQGLRLIYYSQIVNDFQKGDIAEGYSVSREKKESFPLTVTSAQKNPTAFYLCAGFTELFFGSGTQLSVL.

DNA of the CDR3: TGCAGCCCGAAAGTCAGGACAGGACTAATGGTATACCGAAGCAATCAGCCCCAGCATTTT. Translation: CSPKVRTGLMVYRSNQPQHF. The chain links TRBV29-1 to TRBJ1-5; 7 positions match TRBD1. The CDR3 consists of 20 residues. Germline trimming cut 8 bases from V and 1 base from J; bases unmatched to any gene: 26. The germline V gene encodes CDR1 SQVTM and CDR2 ANQGSEA.

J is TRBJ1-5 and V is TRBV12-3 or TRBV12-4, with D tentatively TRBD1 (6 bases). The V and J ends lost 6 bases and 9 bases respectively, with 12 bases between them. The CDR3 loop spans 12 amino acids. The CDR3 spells CASRGEGGPQHF. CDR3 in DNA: TGTGCCAGCAGAGGGGAGGGGGGGCCCCAGCATTTT.

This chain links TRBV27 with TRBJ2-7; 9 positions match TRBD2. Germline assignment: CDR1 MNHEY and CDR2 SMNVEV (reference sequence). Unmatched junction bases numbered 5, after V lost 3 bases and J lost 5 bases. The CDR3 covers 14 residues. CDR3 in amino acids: CASSLVAGEHEQYF. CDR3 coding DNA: TGTGCCAGCAGTTTGGTAGCGGGAGAGCACGAGCAGTACTTC.

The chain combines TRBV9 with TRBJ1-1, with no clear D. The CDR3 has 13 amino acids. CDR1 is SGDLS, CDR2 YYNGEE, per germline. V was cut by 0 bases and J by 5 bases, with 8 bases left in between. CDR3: CASSVGGFTEAFF. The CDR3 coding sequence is TGTGCCAGCAGCGTAGGAGGGTTTACTGAAGCTTTCTTT.

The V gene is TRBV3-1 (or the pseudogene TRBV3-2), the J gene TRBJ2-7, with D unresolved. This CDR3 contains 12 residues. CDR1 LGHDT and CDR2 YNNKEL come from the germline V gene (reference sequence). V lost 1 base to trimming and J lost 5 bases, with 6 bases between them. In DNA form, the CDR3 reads TGTGCCAGCAGCCAAGTAGAGGACGAGCAGTACTTC. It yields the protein CASSQVEDEQYF.

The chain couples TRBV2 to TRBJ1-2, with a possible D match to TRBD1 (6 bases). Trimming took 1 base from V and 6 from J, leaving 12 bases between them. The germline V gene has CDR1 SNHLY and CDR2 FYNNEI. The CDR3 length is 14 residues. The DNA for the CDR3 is TGTGCCAGCAGTGAAGGACAGGCCGAGCATGGCTACACCTTC. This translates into CASSEGQAEHGYTF.

The CDR3 loop reads CATSDFISGDHSTDTQYF. The CDR3 DNA is TGTGCCACCAGTGATTTTATTTCAGGGGATCATAGCACAGATACGCAGTATTTT. The rearrangement links TRBV24-1 to TRBJ2-3; D is perhaps TRBD1 (6 bases). V was pared by 1 base and J by 0 bases, with 16 bases between. The CDR3 length is 18 residues. CDR1 is KGHDR, CDR2 SFDVKD, per germline.

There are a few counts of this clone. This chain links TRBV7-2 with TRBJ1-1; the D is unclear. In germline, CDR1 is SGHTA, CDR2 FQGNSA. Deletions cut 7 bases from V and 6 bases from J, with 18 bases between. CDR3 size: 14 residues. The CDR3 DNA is TGTGCCAGCACCCAAAAGAGGGCAGAATCTGAAGCTTTCTTT. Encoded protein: CASTQKRAESEAFF.